This T cell receptor (beta chain) was captured in a study of lymphopenia after photon versus proton radiotherapy. Study-level findings and limits: Survival link was tested only in deceased patients; proton benefit remains a possibility. Under photons, naive T cells and diversity fell while effector/memory populations rose.

By its share, this clone is medium-sized. The antigen remains unidentified. Looked up from germline, CDR1 is SGHRS and CDR2 is YFSETQ. The CDR3 consists of 16 residues. The V and J ends lost 3 bases and 5 bases, in that order; junction bases with no gene match: 11. Assay: immunoSEQ multiplex PCR; the TCRdb copy retains only in-frame clones and omits some. The data hold almost 30,000 clones, with just under 90% observed a single time. The source material was peripheral blood, sampled from a patient treated with proton-based radiotherapy. The rearrangement joins TRBV5-1 to TRBJ2-7; TRBD1 aligns across 10 bases. The origin of this receptor is a woman aged 60 to 75 with cholangiocarcinoma. Some clones in this sample may be carry-over from other donors' samples. CDR3 sequence reads: CASSSRTGGRWDEQYF. The CDR3 DNA reads TGCGCCAGCAGCTCCCGGACAGGGGGGCGGTGGGACGAGCAGTACTTC.